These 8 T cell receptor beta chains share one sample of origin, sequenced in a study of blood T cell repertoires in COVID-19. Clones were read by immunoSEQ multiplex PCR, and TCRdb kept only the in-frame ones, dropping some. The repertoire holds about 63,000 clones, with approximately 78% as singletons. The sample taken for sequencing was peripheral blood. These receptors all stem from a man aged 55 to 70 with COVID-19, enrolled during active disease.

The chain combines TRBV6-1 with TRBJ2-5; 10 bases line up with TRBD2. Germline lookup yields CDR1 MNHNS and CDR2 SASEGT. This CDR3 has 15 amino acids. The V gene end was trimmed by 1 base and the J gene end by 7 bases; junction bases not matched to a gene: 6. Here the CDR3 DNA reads TGTGCCAGCAGTGAAGGCCTAGCGGGAGTTGGGACCCAGTACTTC. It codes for CASSEGLAGVGTQYF.

CDR3 nucleotide sequence: TGTGCCAGCAGTTACTCGAGAGAGTCTGTAACCCAGTACTTC. Amino acid sequence: CASSYSRESVTQYF. The chain recombines TRBV6-5 with TRBJ2-4; D call uncertain. The CDR3 spans 14 residues. V was trimmed by 0 bases and J by 13 bases, leaving 16 bases between them. From germline, CDR1 is MNHEY and CDR2 SVGAGI.

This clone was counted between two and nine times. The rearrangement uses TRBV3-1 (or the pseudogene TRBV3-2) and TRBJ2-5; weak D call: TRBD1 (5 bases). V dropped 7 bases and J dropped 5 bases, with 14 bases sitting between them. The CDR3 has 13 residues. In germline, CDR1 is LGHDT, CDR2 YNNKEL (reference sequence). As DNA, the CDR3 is TGTGCCAGCAACCCCGGACAACGGGAGACCCAGTACTTC. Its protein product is CASNPGQRETQYF.

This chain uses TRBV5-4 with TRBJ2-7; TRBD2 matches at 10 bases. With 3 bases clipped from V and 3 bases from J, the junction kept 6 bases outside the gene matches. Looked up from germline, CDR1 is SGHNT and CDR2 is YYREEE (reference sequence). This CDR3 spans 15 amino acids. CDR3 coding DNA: TGTGCCAGCAGCTCGCCCGGGACTAGCGTCTACGAGCAGTACTTC. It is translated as CASSSPGTSVYEQYF. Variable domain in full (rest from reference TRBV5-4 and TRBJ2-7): ETGVTQSPTHLIKTRGQQVTLRCSSQSGHNTVSWYQQALGQGPQFIFQYYREEENGRGNFPPRFSGLQFPNYSSELNVNALELDDSALYLCASSSPGTSVYEQYFGPGTRLTVT.

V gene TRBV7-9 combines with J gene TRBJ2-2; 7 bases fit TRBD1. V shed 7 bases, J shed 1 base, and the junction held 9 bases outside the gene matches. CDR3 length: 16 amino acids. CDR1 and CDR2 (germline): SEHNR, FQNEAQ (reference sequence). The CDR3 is CASKARGTVNTGELFF. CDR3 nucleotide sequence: TGTGCCAGCAAAGCCCGTGGGACAGTGAACACCGGGGAGCTGTTTTTT.

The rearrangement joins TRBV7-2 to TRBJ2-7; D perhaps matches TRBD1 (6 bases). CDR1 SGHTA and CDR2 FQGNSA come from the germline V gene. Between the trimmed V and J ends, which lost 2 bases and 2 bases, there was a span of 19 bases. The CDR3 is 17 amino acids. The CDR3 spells CASSLMGTGTHTYEQYF. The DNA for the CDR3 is TGTGCCAGCAGCTTAATGGGGACCGGGACACACACCTACGAGCAGTACTTC. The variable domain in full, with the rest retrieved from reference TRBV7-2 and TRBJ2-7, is GAGVSQSPSNKVTEKGKDVELRCDPISGHTALYWYRQSLGQGLEFLIYFQGNSAPDKSGLPSDRFSAERTGGSVSTLTIQRTQQEDSAVYLCASSLMGTGTHTYEQYFGPGTRLTVT.

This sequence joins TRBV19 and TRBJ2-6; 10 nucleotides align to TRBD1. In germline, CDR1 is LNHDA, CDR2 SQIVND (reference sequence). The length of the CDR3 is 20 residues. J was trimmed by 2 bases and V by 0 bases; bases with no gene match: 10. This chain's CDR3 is CASSIESGTGAPPGANVLTF. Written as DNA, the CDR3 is TGTGCCAGTAGTATAGAATCCGGGACAGGGGCCCCCCCTGGGGCCAACGTCCTGACTTTC.

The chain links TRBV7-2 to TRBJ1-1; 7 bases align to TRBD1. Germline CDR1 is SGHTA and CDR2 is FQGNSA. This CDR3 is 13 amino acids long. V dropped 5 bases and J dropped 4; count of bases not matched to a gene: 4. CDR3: CASSPEGATEAFF. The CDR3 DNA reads TGTGCCAGCAGCCCCGAGGGGGCCACTGAAGCTTTCTTT.